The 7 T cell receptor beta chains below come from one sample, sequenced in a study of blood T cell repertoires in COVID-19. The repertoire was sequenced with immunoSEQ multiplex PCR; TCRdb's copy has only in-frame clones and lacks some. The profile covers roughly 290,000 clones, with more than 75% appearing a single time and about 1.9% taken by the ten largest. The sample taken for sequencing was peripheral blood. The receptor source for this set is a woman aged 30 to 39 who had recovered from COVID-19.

Written as DNA, the CDR3 is TGTGCCAGCAGCTTAGTTTCCTCAACAACCTACGAGCAGTACTTC. The encoded protein is CASSLVSSTTYEQYF. This sequence joins TRBV7-2 and TRBJ2-7; D uncertain. The CDR3 sequence is 15 residues long. Trimming stripped 1 base from V and 2 bases from J, with 12 bases between. CDR1 is SGHTA, CDR2 FQGNSA, per germline.

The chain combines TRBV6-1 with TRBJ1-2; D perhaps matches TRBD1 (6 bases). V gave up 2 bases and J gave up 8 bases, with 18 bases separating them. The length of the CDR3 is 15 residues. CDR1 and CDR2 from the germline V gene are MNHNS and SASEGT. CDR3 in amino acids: CASSESGRGSGGYTF. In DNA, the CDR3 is TGTGCCAGCAGTGAATCTGGCAGGGGATCAGGAGGCTACACCTTC.

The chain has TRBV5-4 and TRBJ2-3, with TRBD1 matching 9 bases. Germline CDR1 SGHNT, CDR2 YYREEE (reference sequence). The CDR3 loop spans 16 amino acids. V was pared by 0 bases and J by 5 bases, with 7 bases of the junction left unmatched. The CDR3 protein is CASSLGTGDRRDTQYF. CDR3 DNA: TGTGCCAGCAGCTTGGGGACAGGGGATCGGAGAGATACGCAGTATTTT.

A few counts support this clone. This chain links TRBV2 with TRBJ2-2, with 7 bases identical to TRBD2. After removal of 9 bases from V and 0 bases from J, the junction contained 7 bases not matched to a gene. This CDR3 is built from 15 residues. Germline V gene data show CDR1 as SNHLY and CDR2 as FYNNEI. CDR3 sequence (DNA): TGTGCCAGTACCGGGACTACCACGAACACCGGGGAGCTGTTTTTT. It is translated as CASTGTTTNTGELFF.

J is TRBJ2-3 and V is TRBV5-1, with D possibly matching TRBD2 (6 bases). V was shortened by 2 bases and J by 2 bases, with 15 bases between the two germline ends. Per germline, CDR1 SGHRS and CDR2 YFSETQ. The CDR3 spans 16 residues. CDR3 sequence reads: CASSLVAALNTDTQYF. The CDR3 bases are TGCGCCAGCAGCTTAGTAGCGGCCCTGAACACAGATACGCAGTATTTT.

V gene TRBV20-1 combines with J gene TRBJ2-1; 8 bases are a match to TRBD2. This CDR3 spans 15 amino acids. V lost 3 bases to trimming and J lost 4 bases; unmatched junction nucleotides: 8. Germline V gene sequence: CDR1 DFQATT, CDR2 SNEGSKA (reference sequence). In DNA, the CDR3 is TGCAGTGCTAGTCCCCGCGCGGGGGGTTACAATGAGCAGTTCTTC. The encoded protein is CSASPRAGGYNEQFF.

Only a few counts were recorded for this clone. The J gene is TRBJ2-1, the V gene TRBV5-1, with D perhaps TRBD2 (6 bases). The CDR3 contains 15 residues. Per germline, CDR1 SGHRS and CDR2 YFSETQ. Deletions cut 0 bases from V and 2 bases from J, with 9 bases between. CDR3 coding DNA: TGCGCCAGCAGCTTGGGGGACTTAGCCTACAATGAGCAGTTCTTC. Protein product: CASSLGDLAYNEQFF.